Listed here are 30 T cell receptor beta chains from one sample, sequenced in a study of blood T cell repertoires in COVID-19. Libraries were prepared by immunoSEQ multiplex PCR; TCRdb keeps only in-frame clonotypes and omits some of them. The sample consists of around 150,000 clones, roughly nine tenths of them appearing once. Material: peripheral blood. The receptor set was obtained from a man in his 60s with acute or convalescent COVID-19.

The chain couples TRBV30 to TRBJ1-1; no reliable D call. The CDR3 has 13 residues. Trimming cost V 2 bases and J 3 bases, with 10 bases left between them. CDR1 is GTSNPN and CDR2 is SVGIG in the germline V gene (reference sequence). The CDR3 loop is CAWSRGQYTEAFF. CDR3 DNA sequence: TGTGCCTGGAGTAGAGGGCAATACACTGAAGCTTTCTTT.

This clone was detected once. This sequence is one base from a far larger clone and is likely a read error. The V call is TRBV7-2, the J call TRBJ1-3; no definite D call. The CDR3 contains 15 residues. The germline V gene has CDR1 SGHTA and CDR2 FQGNSA. V lost 1 base to trimming and J lost 0 bases, with 7 bases between them. CDR3 sequence reads: CASSLGAGSGNTIYF. The CDR3 DNA follows: TGTGCCAGCAGCTTAGGGGCAGGCTCTGGAAACACCATATATTTT.

The chain joins TRBV2 to TRBJ1-5, with D perhaps matching TRBD1 (5 bases). V was shortened by 6 bases and J by 2 bases, with 14 bases between the two germline ends. The V gene's germline CDR1 is SNHLY and CDR2 FYNNEI. The CDR3 has 15 amino acids. As DNA, the CDR3 is TGTGCCAGCAGGTCAACGTCGGGGGGCAATCAGCCCCAGCATTTT. It specifies CASRSTSGGNQPQHF.

The chain recombines TRBV7-2 with TRBJ1-5; D gene ambiguous. This CDR3 is built from 15 residues. V was cut by 1 base and J by 4 bases, with 11 bases left in between. Germline CDR1 and CDR2: SGHTA and FQGNSA. CDR3 nucleotides: TGTGCCAGCAGCTTAGAAGGACGGACTAATCAGCCCCAGCATTTT. This gives the protein CASSLEGRTNQPQHF.

The chain recombines TRBV19 with TRBJ1-2; TRBD1 agrees at 7 bases. The germline V gene encodes CDR1 LNHDA and CDR2 SQIVND (reference sequence). V lost 5 bases, J lost 4 bases, and 7 bases stayed unmatched. The CDR3 is 14 residues long. CDR3 nucleotide sequence: TGTGCCAGTAGTCAGGACAGGCGGAGCTATGGCTACACCTTC. Translation gives CASSQDRRSYGYTF.

The CDR3 reads CASSLTTVNTEAFF. The CDR3 DNA reads as TGCGCCAGCAGCTTGACGACTGTGAACACTGAAGCTTTCTTT. The chain is built from TRBV5-1 and TRBJ1-1; no clear D gene. CDR1 and CDR2 from the germline V gene are SGHRS and YFSETQ. The CDR3 covers 14 residues. Trimming took 1 base from V and 0 from J, leaving 7 bases between them.

In DNA, the CDR3 is TGTGCCTGGAGTGAGGGGGCTCTGGCAACTGAAGCTTTCTTT. Translating it yields CAWSEGALATEAFF. The rearrangement uses TRBV30 and TRBJ1-1; 7 positions agree with TRBD1. The CDR3 has 14 residues. The junction had 7 bases not matched to a gene; V was cut back by 1 base and J by 5 bases. The germline V gene has CDR1 GTSNPN and CDR2 SVGIG (reference sequence).

The chain employs TRBV9 and TRBJ1-2; 9 bases align to TRBD1. Per germline, CDR1 SGDLS and CDR2 YYNGEE. With V trimmed by 4 bases and J by 8 bases, 15 bases remained unmatched. The CDR3 runs to 16 residues. CDR3 region: CASSPNPTGGGLGYTF. The CDR3 coding sequence is TGTGCCAGCAGCCCGAATCCGACAGGGGGAGGATTAGGCTACACCTTC. The whole variable domain, filled in from reference TRBV9 and TRBJ1-2, reads DSGVTQTPKHLITATGQRVTLRCSPRSGDLSVYWYQQSLDQGLQFLIQYYNGEERAKGNILERFSAQQFPDLHSELNLSSLELGDSALYFCASSPNPTGGGLGYTFGSGTRLTVV.

This sequence joins TRBV4-2 and TRBJ2-1, with 13 bases lining up with TRBD2. V lost 1 base to trimming and J lost 6 bases; unmatched junction nucleotides: 12. The CDR3 consists of 19 residues. Germline V gene lookup returns CDR1 LGHNA and CDR2 YNFKEQ. The CDR3 region has the DNA TGTGCCAGCAGCCAAGCCCCACTAGCGGGGGGGCCCAAACTCAATGAGCAGTTCTTC. This translates into CASSQAPLAGGPKLNEQFF.

The V gene is TRBV6-2 or TRBV6-3, the J gene TRBJ1-4, with 7 bases fitting TRBD1. Unmatched junction bases numbered 7, after V lost 2 bases and J lost 4 bases. The CDR3 totals 16 residues. Germline CDR1 MNHEY, CDR2 SVGEGT. The CDR3 spells CASSYTKTGSNEKLFF. CDR3 in DNA: TGTGCCAGCAGTTACACAAAGACAGGGAGTAATGAAAAACTGTTTTTT.

This CDR3 reads CSVGENSPLHF. In DNA form, the CDR3 reads TGCAGCGTTGGGGAGAATTCACCCCTCCACTTT. The chain links TRBV29-1 to TRBJ1-6; D is unresolved. From germline, CDR1 is SQVTM and CDR2 ANQGSEA. Trimming shortened V by 4 bases and J by 7 bases, and 5 bases separated the two germline ends. CDR3 length: 11 residues.

The chain links TRBV6-5 to TRBJ2-7, with a tentative D call TRBD1 (6 bases). This CDR3 is built from 12 residues. V was cut by 9 bases and J by 0 bases, with 9 bases left in between. The germline gives CDR1 MNHEY, CDR2 SVGAGI. The chain's CDR3 is CASTGNSYEQYF. Here the CDR3 DNA reads TGTGCCAGTACAGGGAACTCCTACGAGCAGTACTTC.

The genes are TRBV7-2 and TRBJ2-6, with D unresolved. The CDR3 covers 17 residues. V was cut by 2 bases and J by 4 bases, with 15 bases left in between. Germline V CDR1 and CDR2: SGHTA, FQGNSA. CDR3 residues: CASSLQALGTGANVLTF. Here the CDR3 DNA reads TGTGCCAGCAGCTTACAAGCGCTAGGAACCGGGGCCAACGTCCTGACTTTC.

The DNA for the CDR3 is TGTGCCAGCAGCATTTGGGGACACTCTGGAAACACCATATATTTT. This sequence encodes CASSIWGHSGNTIYF. The rearrangement uses TRBV21-1 and TRBJ1-3; the table's TRBD1 call for D was not verified on the DNA. TRBV21-1 is flagged as a pseudogene. The length of the CDR3 is 15 residues.

The chain recombines TRBV7-2 with TRBJ2-5, with no clear D. Per the germline V gene, CDR1 is SGHTA and CDR2 is FQGNSA. The CDR3 is 17 amino acids. Trimming removed 3 bases at V and 4 bases at J, with 21 bases between. CDR3 sequence reads: CASSLGTSGTEVETQYF. The DNA for the CDR3 is TGTGCCAGCAGCTTGGGCACATCCGGAACAGAAGTAGAGACCCAGTACTTC.

The chain joins TRBV11-2 to TRBJ2-1; 13 positions match TRBD2. The V gene end was trimmed by 5 bases and the J gene end by 10 bases; junction bases not matched to a gene: 2. Germline-derived CDR1 and CDR2 are SGHAT and FQNNGV. This CDR3 comprises 13 residues. The CDR3 DNA follows: TGTGCCAGCAGCAGGGGACTAGCGGGGGAGCAGTTCTTC. Translating it yields CASSRGLAGEQFF.

V and J are TRBV5-1 and TRBJ2-7; the D gene is possibly TRBD1 (6 bases). V was shortened by 5 bases and J by 2 bases, with 14 bases between the two germline ends. Germline-derived CDR1 and CDR2 are SGHRS and YFSETQ. The CDR3 covers 14 residues. CDR3 DNA sequence: TGCGCCAGCAGACAGGGCTTCGACCCCTACGAGCAGTACTTC. Translated, it gives CASRQGFDPYEQYF. Using reference TRBV5-1 and TRBJ2-7 for the parts outside the CDR3, the full variable domain is KAGVTQTPRYLIKTRGQQVTLSCSPISGHRSVSWYQQTPGQGLQFLFEYFSETQRNKGNFPGRFSGRQFSNSRSEMNVSTLELGDSALYLCASRQGFDPYEQYFGPGTRLTVT.

The chain joins TRBV27 to TRBJ1-5, with a tentative D call TRBD1 (5 bases). The V gene's germline CDR1 is MNHEY and CDR2 SMNVEV (reference sequence). CDR3 length equals 14 residues. The V end was cut by 5 bases, the J end by 3 bases, with 11 bases between. DNA of the CDR3: TGTGCCAGCAGTCCGGGGGAAACCAATCAGCCCCAGCATTTT. Translation: CASSPGETNQPQHF.

This clone was detected a few times. The rearrangement links TRBV3-1 (or the pseudogene TRBV3-2) to TRBJ1-2, with D possibly TRBD1 on 5 matching bases. The CDR3 runs to 15 residues. V dropped 1 base and J dropped 7 bases, with 16 bases sitting between them. Germline V gene data show CDR1 as LGHDT and CDR2 as YNNKEL (reference sequence). In DNA, the CDR3 is TGTGCCAGCAGCCAAGCCCTGGGCAGGGTTTCTGGCTACACCTTC. Translation gives CASSQALGRVSGYTF.

This clone was seen only a few times. This chain connects TRBV27 to TRBJ1-1; 9 nucleotides match TRBD1. The germline CDR1 and CDR2 sequences are MNHEY and SMNVEV (reference sequence). The CDR3 is made up of 15 amino acids. Trimming took 6 bases from V and 4 from J; bases not matched to a gene: 9. The CDR3 sequence: CASSTIRQGGTEAFF. The CDR3 nucleotides are TGTGCCAGCAGCACAATTCGACAGGGGGGCACTGAAGCTTTCTTT.

The V and J genes are TRBV5-1 and TRBJ2-3, with TRBD1 identical over 10 bases. V lost 6 bases and J lost 3; bases outside the gene matches: 10. The germline CDR1 and CDR2 sequences are SGHRS and YFSETQ. CDR3 length equals 16 residues. The CDR3 region is CASTSGTGAGTDTQYF. The CDR3 DNA sequence: TGCGCCAGCACCTCGGGGACAGGGGCGGGAACAGATACGCAGTATTTT. Full variable domain (outside the CDR3, taken from reference TRBV5-1 and TRBJ2-3): KAGVTQTPRYLIKTRGQQVTLSCSPISGHRSVSWYQQTPGQGLQFLFEYFSETQRNKGNFPGRFSGRQFSNSRSEMNVSTLELGDSALYLCASTSGTGAGTDTQYFGPGTRLTVL.

V usage is TRBV15 and J usage is TRBJ1-3; no clear D. This CDR3 region has 14 residues. Germline V gives CDR1 LNHNV, CDR2 YYDKDF (reference sequence). The V gene lost 5 bases and the J gene lost 0 bases, with 8 bases spanning the gap. The CDR3 DNA sequence: TGTGCCACCAGCCCTCACAGCTCTGGAAACACCATATATTTT. Amino acid sequence: CATSPHSSGNTIYF. The full variable domain, completed using reference TRBV15 and TRBJ1-3, is DAMVIQNPRYQVTQFGKPVTLSCSQTLNHNVMYWYQQKSSQAPKLLFHYYDKDFNNEADTPDNFQSRRPNTSFCFLDIRSPGLGDTAMYLCATSPHSSGNTIYFGEGSWLTVV.

The chain joins TRBV25-1 to TRBJ1-4; 7 bases are a match to TRBD1. After removal of 4 bases from V and 8 bases from J, the junction contained 4 bases not matched to a gene. Germline lookup yields CDR1 MGHDK and CDR2 SYGVNS. CDR3 length: 13 residues. CDR3 sequence: CASSGRGREKLFF. The CDR3 nucleotides read TGTGCCAGCAGTGGCAGGGGGAGGGAAAAACTGTTTTTT. Using reference TRBV25-1 and TRBJ1-4 for the parts outside the CDR3, the full variable domain is EADIYQTPRYLVIGTGKKITLECSQTMGHDKMYWYQQDPGMELHLIHYSYGVNSTEKGDLSSESTVSRIRTEHFPLTLESARPSHTSQYLCASSGRGREKLFFGSGTQLSVL.

The chain couples TRBV6-5 to TRBJ1-6; D gene ambiguous. The CDR3 length is 16 residues. V lost 0 bases to trimming and J lost 4 bases, with 10 bases between them. Germline CDR1 is MNHEY and CDR2 is SVGAGI. Here the CDR3 reads CASSYSQSGYNSPLHF. DNA of the CDR3: TGTGCCAGCAGTTACTCGCAGTCGGGATATAATTCACCCCTCCACTTT.

The chain uses TRBV2 and TRBJ1-5, with 7 bases lining up with TRBD1. V lost 9 bases to trimming and J lost 6 bases; unmatched junction nucleotides: 8. The CDR3 has 13 amino acids. Germline V gene lookup returns CDR1 SNHLY and CDR2 FYNNEI. CDR3 in amino acids: CASRGQLFQPQHF. DNA for the CDR3: TGTGCCAGTAGGGGACAGCTCTTTCAGCCCCAGCATTTT. The full variable domain, completed using reference TRBV2 and TRBJ1-5, is EPEVTQTPSHQVTQMGQEVILRCVPISNHLYFYWYRQILGQKVEFLVSFYNNEISEKSEIFDDQFSVERPDGSNFTLKIRSTKLEDSAMYFCASRGQLFQPQHFGDGTRLSIL.

This clone was observed once. V is TRBV5-4 and J is TRBJ1-1, with D perhaps TRBD1 (5 bases). This CDR3 has 16 amino acids. Germline V lookup: CDR1 SGHNT, CDR2 YYREEE (reference sequence). The V gene lost 4 bases and the J gene lost 1 base, with 17 bases spanning the gap. The CDR3 reads CASSGRATTGNTEAFF. CDR3 nucleotides: TGTGCCAGCAGCGGCAGGGCTACAACGGGGAACACTGAAGCTTTCTTT.

The chain is built from TRBV7-2 and TRBJ2-7, with 12 bases matching TRBD2. Trimming took 2 bases from V and 6 from J; bases not matched to a gene: 2. The CDR3 has 14 residues. CDR1 is SGHTA, CDR2 FQGNSA, per germline. In DNA, the CDR3 is TGTGCCAGCAGCTTACTAGCGGGGGGGCCCGAGCAGTACTTC. Residues: CASSLLAGGPEQYF.

The rearrangement uses TRBV28 and TRBJ1-1; D might be TRBD1 (5 bases). Germline CDR1 and CDR2: MDHEN and SYDVKM. V was trimmed by 3 bases and J by 3 bases, leaving 14 bases between them. The CDR3 runs to 15 residues. CDR3 coding DNA: TGTGCCAGCAGTTTTGATTGGGGGGGGTACACTGAAGCTTTCTTT. Translation gives CASSFDWGGYTEAFF.

This sequence joins TRBV10-2 and TRBJ1-2; no clear D. Germline values: CDR1 WSHSY, CDR2 SAAADI. V lost 3 bases, J lost 6 bases, and 14 bases lay in between. The CDR3 is made up of 14 amino acids. This CDR3 reads CASSEPGGWDGYTF. CDR3 sequence (DNA): TGCGCCAGCAGTGAACCAGGAGGTTGGGATGGCTACACCTTC.

The gene calls are TRBV4-2 and TRBJ1-1; D unresolved. The germline gives CDR1 LGHNA, CDR2 YNFKEQ. Trimming took 0 bases from V and 8 from J, leaving 16 bases between them. This CDR3 comprises 15 residues. CDR3 amino acids: CASSQDATNPLEAFF. For the CDR3, the DNA is TGTGCCAGCAGCCAAGATGCCACAAACCCCTTGGAAGCTTTCTTT.